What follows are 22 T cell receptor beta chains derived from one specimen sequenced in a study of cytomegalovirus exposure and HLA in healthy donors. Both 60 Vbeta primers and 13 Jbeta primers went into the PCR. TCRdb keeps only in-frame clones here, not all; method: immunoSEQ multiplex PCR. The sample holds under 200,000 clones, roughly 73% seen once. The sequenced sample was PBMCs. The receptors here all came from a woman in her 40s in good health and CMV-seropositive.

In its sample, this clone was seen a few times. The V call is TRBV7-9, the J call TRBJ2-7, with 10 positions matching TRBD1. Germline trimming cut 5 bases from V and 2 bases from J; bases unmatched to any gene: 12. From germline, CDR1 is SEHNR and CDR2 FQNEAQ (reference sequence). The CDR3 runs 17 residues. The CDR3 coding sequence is TGTGCCAGCAGCCGCCCATTGTCCGGGACAGGGGCCTACGAGCAGTACTTC. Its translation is CASSRPLSGTGAYEQYF. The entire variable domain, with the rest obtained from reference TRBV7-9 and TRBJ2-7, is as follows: DTGVSQNPRHKITKRGQNVTFRCDPISEHNRLYWYRQTLGQGPEFLTYFQNEAQLEKSRLLSDRFSAERPKGSFSTLEIQRTEQGDSAMYLCASSRPLSGTGAYEQYFGPGTRLTVT.

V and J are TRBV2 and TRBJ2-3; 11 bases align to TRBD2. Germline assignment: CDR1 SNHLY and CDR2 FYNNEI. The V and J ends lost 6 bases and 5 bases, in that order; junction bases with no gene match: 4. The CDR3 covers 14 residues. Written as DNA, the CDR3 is TGTGCCAGCAGCTACGGACTAGCGGGAGATACGCAGTATTTT. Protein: CASSYGLAGDTQYF.

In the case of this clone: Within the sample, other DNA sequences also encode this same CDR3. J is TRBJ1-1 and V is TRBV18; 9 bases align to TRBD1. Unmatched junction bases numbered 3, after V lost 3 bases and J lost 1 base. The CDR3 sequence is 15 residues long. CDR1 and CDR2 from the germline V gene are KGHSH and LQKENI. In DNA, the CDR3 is TGTGCCAGCTCACCCCCGGGACAGGGGAACACTGAAGCTTTCTTT. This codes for CASSPPGQGNTEAFF.

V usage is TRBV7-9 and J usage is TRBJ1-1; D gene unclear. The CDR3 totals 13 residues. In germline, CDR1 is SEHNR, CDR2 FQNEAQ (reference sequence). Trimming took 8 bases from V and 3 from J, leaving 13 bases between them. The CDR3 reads CASDPGVDTEAFF. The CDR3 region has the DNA TGTGCCAGCGACCCAGGTGTGGACACTGAAGCTTTCTTT.

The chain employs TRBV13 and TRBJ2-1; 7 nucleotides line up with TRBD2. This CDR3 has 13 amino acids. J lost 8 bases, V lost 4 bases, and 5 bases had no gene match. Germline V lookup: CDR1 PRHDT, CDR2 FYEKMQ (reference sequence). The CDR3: CASSSLAIHEQFF. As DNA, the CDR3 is TGTGCCAGCAGCTCACTAGCGATCCATGAGCAGTTCTTC.

The CDR3 is CASSMGQAVAANEKLFF. CDR3 DNA sequence: TGCGCCAGCAGCATGGGACAGGCGGTGGCGGCTAATGAAAAACTGTTTTTT. J is TRBJ1-4 and V is TRBV5-1; 8 bases fit TRBD1. With V trimmed by 4 bases and J by 3 bases, 11 bases remained unmatched. This CDR3 is built from 17 residues. Germline V gene lookup returns CDR1 SGHRS and CDR2 YFSETQ.

The CDR3 reads CASQPGTMSQETQYF. The CDR3 bases are TGTGCCAGCCAGCCCGGGACAATGTCCCAAGAGACCCAGTACTTC. The chain carries TRBV6-5 and TRBJ2-5; D is perhaps TRBD1 (6 bases). The germline CDR1 and CDR2 sequences are MNHEY and SVGAGI. The CDR3 is 15 residues long. Trimming removed 8 bases from V and 1 base from J, with 17 bases in between.

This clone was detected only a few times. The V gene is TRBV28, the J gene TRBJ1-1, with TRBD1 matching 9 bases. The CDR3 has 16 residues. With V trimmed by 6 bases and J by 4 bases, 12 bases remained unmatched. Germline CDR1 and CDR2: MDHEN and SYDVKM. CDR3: CASSQIRTGAGTEAFF. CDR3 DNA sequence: TGTGCCAGCAGCCAAATTCGGACAGGGGCGGGCACTGAAGCTTTCTTT. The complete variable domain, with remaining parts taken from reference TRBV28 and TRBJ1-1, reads DVKVTQSSRYLVKRTGEKVFLECVQDMDHENMFWYRQDPGLGLRLIYFSYDVKMKEKGDIPEGYSVSREKKERFSLILESASTNQTSMYLCASSQIRTGAGTEAFFGQGTRLTVV.

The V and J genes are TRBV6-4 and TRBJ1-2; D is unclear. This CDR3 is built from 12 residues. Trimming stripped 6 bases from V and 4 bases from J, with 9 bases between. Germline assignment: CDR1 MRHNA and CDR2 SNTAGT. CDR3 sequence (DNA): TGTGCCAGCAGGGCTCCAGGCTATGGCTACACCTTC. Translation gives CASRAPGYGYTF.

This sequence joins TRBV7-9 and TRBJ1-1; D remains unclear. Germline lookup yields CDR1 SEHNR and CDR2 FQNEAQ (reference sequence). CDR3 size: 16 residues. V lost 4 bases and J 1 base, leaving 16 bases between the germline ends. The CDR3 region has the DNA TGTGCCAGCAGCTCCATAGGACTCAGGTGGAACACTGAAGCTTTCTTT. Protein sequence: CASSSIGLRWNTEAFF.

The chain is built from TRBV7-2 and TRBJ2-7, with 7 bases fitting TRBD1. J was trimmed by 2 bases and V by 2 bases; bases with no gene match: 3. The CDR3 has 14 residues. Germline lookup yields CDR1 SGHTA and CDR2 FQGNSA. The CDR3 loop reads CASSLTGQTYEQYF. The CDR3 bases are TGTGCCAGCAGCTTAACGGGACAGACCTACGAGCAGTACTTC.

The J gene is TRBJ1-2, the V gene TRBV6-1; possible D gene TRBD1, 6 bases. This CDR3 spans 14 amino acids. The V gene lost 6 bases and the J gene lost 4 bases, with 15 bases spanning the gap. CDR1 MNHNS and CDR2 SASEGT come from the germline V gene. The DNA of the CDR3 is TGTGCCAGCAGGATCAGGGGTGAGAGCTATGGCTACACCTTC. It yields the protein CASRIRGESYGYTF.

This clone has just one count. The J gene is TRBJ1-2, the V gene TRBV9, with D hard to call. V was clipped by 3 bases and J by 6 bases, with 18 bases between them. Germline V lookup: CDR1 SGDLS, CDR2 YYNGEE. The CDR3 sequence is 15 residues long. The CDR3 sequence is CASSGAVDRSDGYTF. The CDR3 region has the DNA TGTGCCAGCAGCGGGGCAGTTGACCGGTCGGATGGCTACACCTTC.

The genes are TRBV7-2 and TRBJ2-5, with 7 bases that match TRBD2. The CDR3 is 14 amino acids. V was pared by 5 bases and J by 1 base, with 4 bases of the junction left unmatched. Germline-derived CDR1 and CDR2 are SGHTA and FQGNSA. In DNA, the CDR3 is TGTGCCAGCAGCCACCTAGCGGTCCAAGAGACCCAGTACTTC. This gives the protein CASSHLAVQETQYF.

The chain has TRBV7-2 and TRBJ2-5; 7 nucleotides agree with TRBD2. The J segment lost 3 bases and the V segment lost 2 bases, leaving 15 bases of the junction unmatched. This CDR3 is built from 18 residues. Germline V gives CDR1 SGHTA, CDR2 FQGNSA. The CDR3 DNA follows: TGTGCCAGCAGCTTAAAAGGCCGTCGAGGGGCGGGAGAAGAGACCCAGTACTTC. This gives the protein CASSLKGRRGAGEETQYF.

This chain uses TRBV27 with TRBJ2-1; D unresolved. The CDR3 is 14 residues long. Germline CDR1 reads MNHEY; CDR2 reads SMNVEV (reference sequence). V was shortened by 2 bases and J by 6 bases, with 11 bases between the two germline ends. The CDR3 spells CASSLIPPGNEQFF. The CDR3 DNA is TGTGCCAGCAGTTTAATTCCCCCCGGCAATGAGCAGTTCTTC.

DNA for the CDR3: TGTGCCAGCACGGGCTGGGGAGGGAAGGCCCACGAGCAGTACTTC. Its protein product is CASTGWGGKAHEQYF. The V gene is TRBV27, the J gene TRBJ2-7, with TRBD2 identical over 7 bases. V trimming: 7 bases; J trimming: 5 bases; junction bases outside the gene matches: 14. CDR3 length: 15 residues. Per the germline V gene, CDR1 is MNHEY and CDR2 is SMNVEV (reference sequence).

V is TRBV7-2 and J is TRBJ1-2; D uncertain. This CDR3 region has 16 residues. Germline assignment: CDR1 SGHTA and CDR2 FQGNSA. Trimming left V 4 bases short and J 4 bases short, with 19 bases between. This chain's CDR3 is CASSSTNPGSIYGYTF. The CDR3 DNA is TGTGCCAGCAGCTCCACCAACCCGGGGAGCATCTATGGCTACACCTTC.

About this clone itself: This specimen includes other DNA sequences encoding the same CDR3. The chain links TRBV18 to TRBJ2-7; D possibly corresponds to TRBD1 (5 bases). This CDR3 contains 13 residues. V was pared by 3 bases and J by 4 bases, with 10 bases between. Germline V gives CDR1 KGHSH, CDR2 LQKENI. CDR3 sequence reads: CASSPGLQYEQYF. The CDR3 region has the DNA TGTGCCAGCTCACCGGGGCTACAGTACGAGCAGTACTTC.

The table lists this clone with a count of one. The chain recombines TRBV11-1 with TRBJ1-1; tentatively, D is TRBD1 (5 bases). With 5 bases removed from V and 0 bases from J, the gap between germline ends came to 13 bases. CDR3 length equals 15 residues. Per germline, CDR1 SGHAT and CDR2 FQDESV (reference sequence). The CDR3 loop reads CASSPRDRVNTEAFF. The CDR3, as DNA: TGTGCCAGCAGCCCCAGAGACAGAGTGAACACTGAAGCTTTCTTT.

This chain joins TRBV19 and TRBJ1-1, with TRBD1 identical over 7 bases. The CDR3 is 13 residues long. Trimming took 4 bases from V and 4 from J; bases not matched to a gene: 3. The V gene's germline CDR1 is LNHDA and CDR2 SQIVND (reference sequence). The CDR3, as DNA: TGTGCCAGTAGTAACACAGGGGTCACTGAAGCTTTCTTT. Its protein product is CASSNTGVTEAFF. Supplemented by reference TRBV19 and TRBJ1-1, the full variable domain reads DGGITQSPKYLFRKEGQNVTLSCEQNLNHDAMYWYRQDPGQGLRLIYYSQIVNDFQKGDIAEGYSVSREKKESFPLTVTSAQKNPTAFYLCASSNTGVTEAFFGQGTRLTVV.

CDR3 sequence reads: CASSAGTGGNQPQHF. The CDR3 coding sequence is TGCGCCAGCAGCGCTGGGACAGGGGGCAATCAGCCCCAGCATTTT. The chain joins TRBV5-1 to TRBJ1-5; 10 bases map to TRBD1. Trimming at V came to 4 bases and at J to 2 bases, leaving 3 bases not matched to a gene. The germline CDR1 and CDR2 sequences are SGHRS and YFSETQ. The CDR3 length is 15 residues.